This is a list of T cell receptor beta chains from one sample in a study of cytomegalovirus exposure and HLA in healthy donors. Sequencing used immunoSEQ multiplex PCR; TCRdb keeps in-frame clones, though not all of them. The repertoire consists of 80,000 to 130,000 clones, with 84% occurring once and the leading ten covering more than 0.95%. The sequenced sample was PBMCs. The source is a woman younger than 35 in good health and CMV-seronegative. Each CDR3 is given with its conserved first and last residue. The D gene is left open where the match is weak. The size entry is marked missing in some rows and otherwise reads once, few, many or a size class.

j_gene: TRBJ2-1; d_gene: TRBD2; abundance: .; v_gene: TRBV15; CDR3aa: CATSRGGLAGGLYNEQFF; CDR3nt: TGTGCCACCAGCAGAGGTGGACTAGCGGGGGGGCTGTACAATGAGCAGTTCTTC
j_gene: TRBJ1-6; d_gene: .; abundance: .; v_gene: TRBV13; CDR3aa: CASSRRGVDSPLHF; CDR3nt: TGTGCCAGCAGCCGTAGGGGCGTCGATTCACCCCTCCACTTT
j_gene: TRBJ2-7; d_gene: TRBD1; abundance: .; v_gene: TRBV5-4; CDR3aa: CASSLGPSDRGYEQYF; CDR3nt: TGTGCCAGCAGCTTGGGCCCCTCCGACAGGGGGTACGAGCAGTACTTC
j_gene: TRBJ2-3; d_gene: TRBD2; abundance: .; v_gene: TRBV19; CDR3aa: CASSIRGGTDTQYF; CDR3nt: TGTGCCAGTAGTATACGGGGGGGCACAGATACGCAGTATTTT
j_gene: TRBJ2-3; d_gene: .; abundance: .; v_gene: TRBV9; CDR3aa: CASSETSRVTDTQYF; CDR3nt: TGTGCCAGCAGCGAGACTAGTAGGGTCACAGATACGCAGTATTTT
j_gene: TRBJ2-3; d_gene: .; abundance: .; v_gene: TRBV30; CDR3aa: CAWAEGFDTDTQYF; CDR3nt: TGTGCCTGGGCGGAGGGGTTCGACACAGATACGCAGTATTTT
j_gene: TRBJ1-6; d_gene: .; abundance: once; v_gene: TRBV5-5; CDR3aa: CASSPSRGSYNSPLHF; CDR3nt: TGTGCCAGCAGCCCCAGTAGGGGTTCCTATAATTCACCCCTCCACTTT
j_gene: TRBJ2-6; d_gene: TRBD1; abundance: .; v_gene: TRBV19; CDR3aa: CASGQGATGANVLTF; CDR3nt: TGTGCCAGTGGACAGGGGGCCACTGGGGCCAACGTCCTGACTTTC
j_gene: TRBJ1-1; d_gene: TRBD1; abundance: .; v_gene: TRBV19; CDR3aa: CASSMTGAYTEAFF; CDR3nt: TGTGCCAGTAGTATGACAGGGGCCTACACTGAAGCTTTCTTT
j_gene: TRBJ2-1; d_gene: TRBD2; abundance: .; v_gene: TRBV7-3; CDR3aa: CASSPRGTSSYNEQFF; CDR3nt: TGTGCCAGCAGCCCAAGGGGGACTAGCTCCTACAATGAGCAGTTCTTC
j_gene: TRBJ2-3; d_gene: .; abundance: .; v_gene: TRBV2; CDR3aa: CASSEVRGNTDTQYF; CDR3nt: TGTGCCAGCAGTGAAGTACGGGGAAACACAGATACGCAGTATTTT
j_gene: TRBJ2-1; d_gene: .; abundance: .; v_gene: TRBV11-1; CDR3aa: CASSQGGGSSDEQFF; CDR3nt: TGTGCCAGCAGCCAGGGGGGCGGCAGCTCCGATGAGCAGTTCTTC
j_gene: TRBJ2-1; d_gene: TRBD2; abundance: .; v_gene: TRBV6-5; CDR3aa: CASRRTSGSHNEQFF; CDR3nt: TGTGCCAGCAGACGTACTAGCGGGAGTCACAATGAGCAGTTCTTC
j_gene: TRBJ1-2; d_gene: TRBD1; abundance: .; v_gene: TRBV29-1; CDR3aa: CSVVWDRADVNYGYTF; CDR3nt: TGCAGCGTTGTGTGGGACAGGGCCGACGTCAACTATGGCTACACCTTC
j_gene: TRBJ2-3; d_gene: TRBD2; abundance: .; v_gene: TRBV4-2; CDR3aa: CASSLTGTSGIGSTDTQYF; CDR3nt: TGTGCCAGCAGCCTCACCGGGACTAGCGGGATCGGGAGCACAGATACGCAGTATTTT
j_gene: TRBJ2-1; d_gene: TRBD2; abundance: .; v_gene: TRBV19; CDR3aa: CASNLAGAYNEQFF; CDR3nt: TGTGCCAGTAATCTGGCGGGAGCTTACAATGAGCAGTTCTTC